The clone carrying this T cell receptor (beta chain) has only a few counts. The V end lost 6 bases, the J end lost 10 bases, and 13 bases lay between the germline ends. Per germline, CDR1 MNHEY and CDR2 SVGEGT. The length of the CDR3 is 12 residues. Time point denoted: sample taken at primary tumor resection. The data are from a study of spatial heterogeneity in lung cancer. A single record per CDR3 protein comes from TCRdb applying MiXCR to the 5' RACE reads. Altogether about 2,900 distinct CDR3 sequences are present, roughly 5% being singletons, with the ten largest covering roughly 17%. The chain is built from TRBV6-2 or TRBV6-3 and TRBJ2-1; D is uncertain. Source: normal lung tissue next to the tumor, taken at surgery. This sequence was found in a male donor with early-stage non-small cell lung cancer. CDR3 sequence: CASSPPGREQFF. In DNA form, the CDR3 reads TGTGCCAGCAGCCCCCCGGGTCGAGAGCAGTTCTTC.